Detailed here is one T cell receptor (beta chain). Germline V gene data show CDR1 as SGHAT and CDR2 as FQNNGV. V gave up 5 bases and J gave up 3 bases, with 14 bases separating them. The CDR3 totals 14 residues. The entry originates in a study of shared clonotypes between healthy human individuals. Sequencing was performed with immunoSEQ multiplex PCR; in TCRdb, only in-frame clones are kept and a portion is missing. The sample consists of about 470,000 clones, roughly 77% of them appearing once. The chain uses TRBV11-2 and TRBJ2-7, with D unclear. Sample: PBMCs. This sequence originates from a woman aged 35 to 49 in good health. Some clones in this sample may be carry-over from other donors' samples. CDR3 sequence reads: CASSRMTRGYEQYF. The CDR3 DNA reads as TGTGCCAGCAGCCGAATGACGCGAGGCTACGAGCAGTACTTC.